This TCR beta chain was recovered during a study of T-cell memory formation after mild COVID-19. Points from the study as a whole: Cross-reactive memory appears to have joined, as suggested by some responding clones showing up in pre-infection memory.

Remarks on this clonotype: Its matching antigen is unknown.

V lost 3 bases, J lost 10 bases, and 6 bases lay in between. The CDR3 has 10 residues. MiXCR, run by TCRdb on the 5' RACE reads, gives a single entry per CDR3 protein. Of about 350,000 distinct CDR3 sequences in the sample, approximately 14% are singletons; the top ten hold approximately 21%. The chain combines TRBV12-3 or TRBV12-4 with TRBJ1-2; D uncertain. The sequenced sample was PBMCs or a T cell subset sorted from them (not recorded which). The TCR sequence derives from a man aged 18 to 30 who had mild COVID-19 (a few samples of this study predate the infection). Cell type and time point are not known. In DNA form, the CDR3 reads TGTGCCAGCAGTTTCGGCCACTACACCTTC. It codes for CASSFGHYTF.